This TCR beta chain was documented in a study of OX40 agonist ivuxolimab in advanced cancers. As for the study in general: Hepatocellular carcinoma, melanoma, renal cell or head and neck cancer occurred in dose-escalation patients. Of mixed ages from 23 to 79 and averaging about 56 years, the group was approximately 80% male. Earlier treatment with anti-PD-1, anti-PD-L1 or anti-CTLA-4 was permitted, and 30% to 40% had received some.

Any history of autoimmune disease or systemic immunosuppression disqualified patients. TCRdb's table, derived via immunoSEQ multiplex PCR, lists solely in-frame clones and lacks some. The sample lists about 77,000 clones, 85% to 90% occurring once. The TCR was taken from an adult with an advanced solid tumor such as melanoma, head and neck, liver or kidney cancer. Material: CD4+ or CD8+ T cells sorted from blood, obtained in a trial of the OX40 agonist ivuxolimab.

For the CDR3, the DNA is TGTGCCAGCAGCTTGTCCGGGGGCAATTCACCCCTCCACTTT. This encodes CASSLSGGNSPLHF. This rearrangement joins TRBV5-4 to TRBJ1-6; D might be TRBD1 (6 bases). Per germline, CDR1 SGHNT and CDR2 YYREEE (reference sequence). Trimming shortened V by 1 base and J by 7 bases, and 9 bases separated the two germline ends. This CDR3 has 14 residues.